This T cell receptor (beta chain) was retrieved from a study of PD-L1 blockade in urothelial cancer. Study in general: When blood samples were assessed, the median T cell count was 141,255.

This sample's time point: peripheral blood 6 weeks after treatment start. Samples were collected from each patient before treatment and during treatment. Each patient gave between 1 and 8 of them in total. The repertoire was sequenced with immunoSEQ multiplex PCR; TCRdb's copy has only in-frame clones and lacks some. The table lists tens of thousands of clones, roughly 86% of them singletons. This TCR came from a man in his fifties or sixties with urothelial cancer. The sample in question was PBMCs, obtained around atezolizumab (anti-PD-L1) treatment.

The CDR3 sequence: CASIPGQKNIQYF. As DNA, the CDR3 is TGTGCCAGCATACCGGGACAGAAAAACATTCAGTACTTC. This chain joins TRBV2 and TRBJ2-4; 7 nucleotides line up with TRBD1. The CDR3 is made up of 13 amino acids. Looked up from germline, CDR1 is SNHLY and CDR2 is FYNNEI. V lost 7 bases and J lost 4; bases outside the gene matches: 4.